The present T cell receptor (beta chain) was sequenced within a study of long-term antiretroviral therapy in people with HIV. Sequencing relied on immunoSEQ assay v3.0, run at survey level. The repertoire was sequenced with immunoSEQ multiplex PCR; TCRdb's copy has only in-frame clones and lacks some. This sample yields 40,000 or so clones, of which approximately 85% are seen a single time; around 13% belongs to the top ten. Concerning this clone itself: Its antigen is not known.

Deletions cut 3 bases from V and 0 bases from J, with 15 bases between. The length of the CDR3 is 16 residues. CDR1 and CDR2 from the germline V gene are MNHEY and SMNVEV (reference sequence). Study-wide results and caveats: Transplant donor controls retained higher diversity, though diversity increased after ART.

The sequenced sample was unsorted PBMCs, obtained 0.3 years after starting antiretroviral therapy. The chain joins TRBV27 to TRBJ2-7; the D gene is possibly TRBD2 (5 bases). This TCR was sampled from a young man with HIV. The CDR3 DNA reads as TGTGCCAGCAGTTTTGACCGGGGTAGCGTCTCCTACGAGCAGTACTTC. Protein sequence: CASSFDRGSVSYEQYF.